These 19 T cell receptor beta chains came from one sample sequenced in a study of cytomegalovirus exposure and HLA in healthy donors. Primers included in the PCR were 60 Vbeta and 13 Jbeta primers. Generated by immunoSEQ multiplex PCR, the TCRdb table keeps only in-frame clones and is missing some. The sample totals about 39,000 clones. The sequencing input was PBMCs. Receptors originate from a woman in her 30s in good health and CMV-seropositive.

The chain employs TRBV6-4 and TRBJ2-1; 10 positions match TRBD2. Per germline, CDR1 MRHNA and CDR2 SNTAGT. The CDR3 runs to 17 residues. Trimming at V came to 5 bases and at J to 0 bases, leaving 7 bases not matched to a gene. Here the CDR3 DNA reads TGTGCCAGCAGTCCTAGCGGGGGCCTTAGCTCCTACAATGAGCAGTTCTTC. Amino acids: CASSPSGGLSSYNEQFF.

This chain connects TRBV6-1 to TRBJ2-5; 8 nucleotides agree with TRBD1. The germline V gene has CDR1 MNHNS and CDR2 SASEGT. The junction had 8 bases not matched to a gene; V was cut back by 9 bases and J by 5 bases. This CDR3 has 13 residues. The CDR3, as DNA: TGTGCCAGTACAGGGGGTGCGGTGGAGACCCAGTACTTC. Translated: CASTGGAVETQYF.

The chain combines TRBV6-6 with TRBJ1-2; a weak D match, TRBD1 (6 bases). This CDR3 spans 12 amino acids. The V end was cut by 10 bases, the J end by 6 bases, with 15 bases between. Germline values: CDR1 MNHNY, CDR2 SVGAGI (reference sequence). Here the CDR3 DNA reads TGTGCCACCCAGATCTACAGGGATGGCTACACCTTC. Protein sequence: CATQIYRDGYTF.

V and J are TRBV6-5 and TRBJ1-1; no reliable D call. Germline V gene sequence: CDR1 MNHEY, CDR2 SVGAGI. V was cut by 7 bases and J by 5 bases, with 14 bases left in between. The CDR3 runs 13 residues. CDR3 nucleotides: TGTGCCAGCACCTACATGCGGGGAACTGAAGCTTTCTTT. Translation: CASTYMRGTEAFF.

The rearrangement joins TRBV11-2 to TRBJ2-5; D remains unclear. The CDR3 has 13 residues. Germline lookup yields CDR1 SGHAT and CDR2 FQNNGV. With 3 bases removed from V and 4 bases from J, the gap between germline ends came to 9 bases. As DNA, the CDR3 is TGTGCCAGCAGCTTCCATGATAGAGAGACCCAGTACTTC. Encoded protein: CASSFHDRETQYF.

This sequence joins TRBV5-1 and TRBJ1-1; D is uncertain. V dropped 0 bases and J dropped 0 bases, with 6 bases sitting between them. The length of the CDR3 is 14 residues. Looked up from germline, CDR1 is SGHRS and CDR2 is YFSETQ. CDR3 in DNA: TGCGCCAGCAGCTTGGTGGCCATGAACACTGAAGCTTTCTTT. Translating gives CASSLVAMNTEAFF.

CDR3 in DNA: TGTGCCAGCACCCGGGGAGTGAACACTGAAGCTTTCTTT. This codes for CASTRGVNTEAFF. The genes are TRBV2 and TRBJ1-1; D unresolved. This CDR3 is 13 amino acids long. Germline assignment: CDR1 SNHLY and CDR2 FYNNEI. V lost 7 bases and J lost 0, with 9 bases in between.

This rearrangement joins TRBV5-1 to TRBJ1-1, with D possibly matching TRBD1 (6 bases). Germline CDR1 and CDR2: SGHRS and YFSETQ. V lost 0 bases and J 3 bases, leaving 15 bases between the germline ends. CDR3 length: 16 residues. DNA of the CDR3: TGCGCCAGCAGCTTGGCGCGGGGGCCCGGGTACACTGAAGCTTTCTTT. Translated: CASSLARGPGYTEAFF.

This chain joins TRBV12-5 and TRBJ1-1; perhaps TRBD1 as D (5 bases). The ends were cut back, 5 bases at V and 5 bases at J, with 12 bases in the middle. Germline CDR1 and CDR2: LGHNT and FRNRAP. This CDR3 contains 13 residues. This chain's CDR3 is CASGPPGGTEAFF. In DNA, the CDR3 is TGTGCTAGTGGTCCCCCCGGGGGGACTGAAGCTTTCTTT.

This rearrangement joins TRBV27 to TRBJ2-7; D might be TRBD1 (6 bases). The CDR3 extends over 14 amino acids. Trimming shortened V by 2 bases and J by 6 bases, and 14 bases separated the two germline ends. Per the germline V gene, CDR1 is MNHEY and CDR2 is SMNVEV (reference sequence). For the CDR3, the DNA is TGTGCCAGCAGTTTAGAAGACAGGACTGGCGAGCAGTACTTC. Residues: CASSLEDRTGEQYF.

This chain joins TRBV27 and TRBJ2-2, with 10 bases identical to TRBD1. The V and J ends lost 5 bases and 1 base, in that order; junction bases with no gene match: 4. The CDR3 loop spans 16 amino acids. Germline loops: CDR1 MNHEY, CDR2 SMNVEV (reference sequence). CDR3 residues: CASSPRTGGNTGELFF. CDR3 coding DNA: TGTGCCAGCAGTCCCCGGACAGGGGGGAACACCGGGGAGCTGTTTTTT.

V usage is TRBV27 and J usage is TRBJ1-5, with 9 bases fitting TRBD1. The J segment lost 4 bases and the V segment lost 5 bases, leaving 12 bases of the junction unmatched. The CDR3 is 17 amino acids. Germline V gene lookup returns CDR1 MNHEY and CDR2 SMNVEV (reference sequence). CDR3 protein: CASSKSPGQGMNQPQHF. In DNA, the CDR3 is TGTGCCAGCAGTAAATCCCCCGGACAGGGGATGAATCAGCCCCAGCATTTT.

The V call is TRBV2, the J call TRBJ1-2; 8 positions agree with TRBD1. CDR1 is SNHLY, CDR2 FYNNEI, per germline. The CDR3 is 15 residues long. The J segment lost 3 bases and the V segment lost 6 bases, leaving 9 bases of the junction unmatched. CDR3 sequence (DNA): TGTGCCAGCAGCGATCGGGACAGGTTTGACTATGGCTACACCTTC. Protein: CASSDRDRFDYGYTF. Variable domain in full (rest from reference TRBV2 and TRBJ1-2): EPEVTQTPSHQVTQMGQEVILRCVPISNHLYFYWYRQILGQKVEFLVSFYNNEISEKSEIFDDQFSVERPDGSNFTLKIRSTKLEDSAMYFCASSDRDRFDYGYTFGSGTRLTVV.

The chain uses TRBV10-1 and TRBJ1-3; D gene unclear. V was pared by 1 base and J by 0 bases, with 10 bases between. Germline V gene data show CDR1 as WNHNN and CDR2 as SYGVQD (reference sequence). The CDR3 has 16 residues. Here the CDR3 DNA reads TGCGCCAGCAGTGAGTTCACGCGGATCTCTGGAAACACCATATATTTT. Translated, it gives CASSEFTRISGNTIYF.

The rearrangement links TRBV5-1 to TRBJ2-2, with TRBD1 identical over 10 bases. The CDR3 spans 18 residues. Germline lookup yields CDR1 SGHRS and CDR2 YFSETQ. Trimming removed 3 bases from V and 0 bases from J; junction bases left unmatched: 8. CDR3 loop: CASSWGSGTGANTGELFF. The CDR3 coding sequence is TGCGCCAGCAGCTGGGGTTCCGGGACAGGGGCGAACACCGGGGAGCTGTTTTTT.

DNA for the CDR3: TGTGCCAGCTCACTTGGACAGGTGGGGACCGGGGAGCTGTTTTTT. It yields the protein CASSLGQVGTGELFF. This chain joins TRBV18 and TRBJ2-2; TRBD1 agrees at 7 bases. The V and J ends lost 4 bases and 5 bases, in that order; junction bases with no gene match: 7. CDR3 length equals 15 residues. Germline V gene data show CDR1 as KGHSH and CDR2 as LQKENI.

This chain joins TRBV29-1 and TRBJ2-2; D uncertain. In germline, CDR1 is SQVTM, CDR2 ANQGSEA. The CDR3 is 13 amino acids. V was pared by 4 bases and J by 2 bases, with 8 bases between. The DNA of the CDR3 is TGCAGCGTTGTCGCGCCAAACACCGGGGAGCTGTTTTTT. Residues: CSVVAPNTGELFF.

V and J are TRBV5-1 and TRBJ2-3, with 10 bases lining up with TRBD2. Germline values: CDR1 SGHRS, CDR2 YFSETQ. This CDR3 region has 16 residues. V was pared by 4 bases and J by 0 bases, with 5 bases of the junction left unmatched. CDR3 protein: CASSVGLASSTDTQYF. DNA of the CDR3: TGCGCCAGCAGCGTGGGACTAGCGTCGAGCACAGATACGCAGTATTTT.

In regard to this clone: A read error may account for a junction end that differs from germline. The gene calls are TRBV6-5 and TRBJ2-7; tentatively, D is TRBD2 (6 bases). Germline V gene lookup returns CDR1 MNHEY and CDR2 SVGAGI. This CDR3 region has 12 residues. The DNA of the CDR3 is TGTGCCAGCAGTTCGGAGGGACGCTCCCAAAACTTC. It translates to CASSSEGRSQNF.